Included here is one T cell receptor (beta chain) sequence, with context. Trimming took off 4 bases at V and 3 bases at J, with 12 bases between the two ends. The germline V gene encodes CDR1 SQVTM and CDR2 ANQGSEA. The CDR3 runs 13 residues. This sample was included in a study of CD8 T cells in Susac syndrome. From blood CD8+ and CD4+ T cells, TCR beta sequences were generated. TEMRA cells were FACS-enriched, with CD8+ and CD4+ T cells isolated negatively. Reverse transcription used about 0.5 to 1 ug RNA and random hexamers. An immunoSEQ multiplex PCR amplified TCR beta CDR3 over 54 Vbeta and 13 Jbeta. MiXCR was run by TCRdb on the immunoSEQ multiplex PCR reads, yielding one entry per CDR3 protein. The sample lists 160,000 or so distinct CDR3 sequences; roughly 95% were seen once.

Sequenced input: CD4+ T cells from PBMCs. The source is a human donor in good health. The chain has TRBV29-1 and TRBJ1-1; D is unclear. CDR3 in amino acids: CSVVKTLDTEAFF. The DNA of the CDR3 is TGCAGCGTTGTAAAGACATTGGACACTGAAGCTTTCTTT.